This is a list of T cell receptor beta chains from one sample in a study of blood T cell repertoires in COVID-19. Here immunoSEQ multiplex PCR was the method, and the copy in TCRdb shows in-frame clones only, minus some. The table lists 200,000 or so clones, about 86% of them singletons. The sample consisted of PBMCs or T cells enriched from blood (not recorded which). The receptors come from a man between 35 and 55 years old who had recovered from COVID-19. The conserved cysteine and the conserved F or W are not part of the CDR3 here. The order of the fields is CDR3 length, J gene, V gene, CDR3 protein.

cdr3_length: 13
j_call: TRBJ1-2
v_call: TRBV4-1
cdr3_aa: ASSPSGRANYGYT

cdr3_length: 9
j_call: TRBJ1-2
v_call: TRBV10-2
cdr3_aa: ASSLNGGYT

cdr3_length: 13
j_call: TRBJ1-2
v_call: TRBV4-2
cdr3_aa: ASSQGDSRGDGYT

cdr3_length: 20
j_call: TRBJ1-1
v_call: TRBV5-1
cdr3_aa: ASSLGSIPSTGRRGRATEAF

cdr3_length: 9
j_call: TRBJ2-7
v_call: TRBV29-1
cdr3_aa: SVGGYYEQY

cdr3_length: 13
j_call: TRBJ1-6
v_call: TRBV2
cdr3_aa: ASSDDSPYNSPLH

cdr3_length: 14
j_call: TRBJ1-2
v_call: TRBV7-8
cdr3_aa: ASSPIAGQGYSGYT

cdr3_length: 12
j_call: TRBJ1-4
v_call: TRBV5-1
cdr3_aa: ASSRQASNEKLF

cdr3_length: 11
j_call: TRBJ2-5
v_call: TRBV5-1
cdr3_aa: ASSLTGEETQY

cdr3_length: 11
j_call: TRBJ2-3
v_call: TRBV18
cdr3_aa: ASSPTGADTQY

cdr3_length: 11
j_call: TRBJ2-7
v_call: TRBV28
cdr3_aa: ASSLDRAYEQY

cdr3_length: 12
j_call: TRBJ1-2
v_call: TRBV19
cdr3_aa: ASIDAGRAGGYT

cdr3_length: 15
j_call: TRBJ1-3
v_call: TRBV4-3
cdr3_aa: ASSVQVTRASGNTIY

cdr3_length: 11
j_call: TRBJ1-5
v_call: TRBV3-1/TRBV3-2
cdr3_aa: ASSQKAQGPQH

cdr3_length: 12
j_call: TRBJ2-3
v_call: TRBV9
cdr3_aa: ASSVSLATDTQY

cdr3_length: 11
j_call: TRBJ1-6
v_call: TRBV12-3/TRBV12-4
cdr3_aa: ASSLGTGSPLH

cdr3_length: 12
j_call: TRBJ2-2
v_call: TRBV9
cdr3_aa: ASSVLLNTGELF

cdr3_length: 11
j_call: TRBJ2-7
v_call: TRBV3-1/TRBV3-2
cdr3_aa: ASSQLQGYEQY

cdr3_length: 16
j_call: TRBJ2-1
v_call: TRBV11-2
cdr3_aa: ASSLDGWSGRGNNEQF

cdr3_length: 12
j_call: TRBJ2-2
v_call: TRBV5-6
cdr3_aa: ASSSFINTGELF

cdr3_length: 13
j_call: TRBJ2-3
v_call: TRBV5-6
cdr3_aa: ASSPGGAGGNTQY

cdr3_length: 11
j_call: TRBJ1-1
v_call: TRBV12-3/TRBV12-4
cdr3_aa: ASRNGGQAEAF

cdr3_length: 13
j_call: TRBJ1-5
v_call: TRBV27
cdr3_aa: ASSFGVGGNQPQH